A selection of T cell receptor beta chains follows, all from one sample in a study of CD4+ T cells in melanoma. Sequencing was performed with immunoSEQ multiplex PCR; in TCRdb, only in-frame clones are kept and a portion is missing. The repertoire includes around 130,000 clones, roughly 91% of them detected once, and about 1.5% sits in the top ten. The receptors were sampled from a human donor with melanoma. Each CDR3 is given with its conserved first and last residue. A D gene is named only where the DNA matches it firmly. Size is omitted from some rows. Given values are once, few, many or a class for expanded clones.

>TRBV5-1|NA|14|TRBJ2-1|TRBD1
TGCGCCAGCAGAAAACAGGGGTCTGACAATGAGCAGTTCTTC
CASRKQGSDNEQFF
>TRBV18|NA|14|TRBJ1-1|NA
TGTGCCAGCTCACCGGCAGGGGTGAACACTGAAGCTTTCTTT
CASSPAGVNTEAFF
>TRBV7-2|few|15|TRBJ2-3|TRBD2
TGTGCCAGCAGCTTGGAACTAGCGGGGGCAGATACGCAGTATTTT
CASSLELAGADTQYF
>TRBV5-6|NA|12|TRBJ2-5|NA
TGTGCCAGCAGCTTGCTTGGAGAGACCCAGTACTTC
CASSLLGETQYF
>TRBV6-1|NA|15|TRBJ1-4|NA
TGTGCCAGCAGTGAAAAGGGGACGCAGAATGAAAAACTGTTTTTT
CASSEKGTQNEKLFF
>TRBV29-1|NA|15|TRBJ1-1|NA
TGCAGCGCACCCCACCCAAGGGGGACAAACACTGAAGCTTTCTTT
CSAPHPRGTNTEAFF
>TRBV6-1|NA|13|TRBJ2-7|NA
TGTGCCAGCAGTGTCCGACAGGTTGCCGAGCAGTACTTC
CASSVRQVAEQYF
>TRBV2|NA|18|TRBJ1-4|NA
TGTGCCATCTCTGGGACGACAGATCTCTATGCAACTAATGAAAAACTGTTTTTT
CAISGTTDLYATNEKLFF
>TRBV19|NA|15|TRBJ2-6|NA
TGTGCCACCACAGGGTCGAACTCTGGGGCCAACGTCCTGACTTTC
CATTGSNSGANVLTF
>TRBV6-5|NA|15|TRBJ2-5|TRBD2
TGTGCCAGCAGTCTACGCGGGGGGGTAAGAGAGACCCAGTACTTC
CASSLRGGVRETQYF
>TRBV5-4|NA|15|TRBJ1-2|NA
TGTGCCAGCAGCTTGTACTCCAGCACTGGCTATGGCTACACCTTC
CASSLYSSTGYGYTF
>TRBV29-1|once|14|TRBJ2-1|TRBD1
TGCAGCGTTCAGCAGGGGGCGTCATACAATGAGCAGTTCTTC
CSVQQGASYNEQFF
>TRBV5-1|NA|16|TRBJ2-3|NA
TGCGCCAGCAGCTGGGGTCCGGGGGTGTCTTGGGATACGCAGTATTTT
CASSWGPGVSWDTQYF
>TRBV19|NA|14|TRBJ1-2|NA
TGTGCCAGTAGTACGCCGGGGCGCAACTATGGCTACACCTTC
CASSTPGRNYGYTF
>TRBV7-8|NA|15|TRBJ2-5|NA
TGTGCCAGCAGATTAGGGCGGACGGTACAAGAGACCCAGTACTTC
CASRLGRTVQETQYF
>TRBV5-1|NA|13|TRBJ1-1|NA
TGCGCCAGCAGCTTTCTTGGTATCACTGAAGCTTTCTTT
CASSFLGITEAFF
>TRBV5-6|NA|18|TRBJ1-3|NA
TGTGCCAGCAGCCGTCTTGTCCGCGGACGTAGCTCTGGAAACACCATATATTTT
CASSRLVRGRSSGNTIYF
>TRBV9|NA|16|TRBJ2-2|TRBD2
TGTGCCAGCAGCGCCTTGACTAGCTCGAACACCGGGGAGCTGTTTTTT
CASSALTSSNTGELFF
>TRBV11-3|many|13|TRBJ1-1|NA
TGTGCCAGCAGCTCCCCCCGGTCGCCTGAAGCTTTCTTT
CASSSPRSPEAFF
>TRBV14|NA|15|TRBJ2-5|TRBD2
TGTGCCAGCAGCCCGGGACTAGCGGGGGTAGAGACCCAGTACTTC
CASSPGLAGVETQYF
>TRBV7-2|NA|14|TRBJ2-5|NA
TGTGCCAGCAGCTTAGCGGGACGTAAAGAGACCCAGTACTTC
CASSLAGRKETQYF
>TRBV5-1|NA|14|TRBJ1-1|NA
TGCGCCAGCAGCTTTCGGAGTGAGACCACTGAAGCTTTCTTT
CASSFRSETTEAFF
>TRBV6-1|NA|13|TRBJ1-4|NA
TGTGCCAGCAGCCTGACAGACTATGAAAAACTGTTTTTT
CASSLTDYEKLFF
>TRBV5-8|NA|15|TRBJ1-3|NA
TGTGCCAGCATCAGGGGCCTTGACACTAGAAACACCATATATTTT
CASIRGLDTRNTIYF
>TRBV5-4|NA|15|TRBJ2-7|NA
TGTGCCAGCAGCTTTTTGGCTGGCGAGAGGGGTGAGCAGTACTTC
CASSFLAGERGEQYF
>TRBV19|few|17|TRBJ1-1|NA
TGTGCCAGTAGTATAGATCGAAAAGGGCGCGGGGAGAGAAAAGCTTTCTTT
CASSIDRKGRGERKAFF
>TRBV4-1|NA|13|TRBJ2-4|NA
TGCGCCAGCAGCCTTCAAAGGGGCGACATTCAGTACTTC
CASSLQRGDIQYF
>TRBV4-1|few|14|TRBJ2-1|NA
TGCGCCAGCAGCCGGGAGATCTCCTACAATGAGCAGTTCTTC
CASSREISYNEQFF
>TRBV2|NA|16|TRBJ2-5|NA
TGTGCCAGCACCCGGGGGTCAGGGGCGCTCCAAGAGACCCAGTACTTC
CASTRGSGALQETQYF
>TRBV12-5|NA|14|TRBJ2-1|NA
TGTGCTAGTAGCGCGCATAGCTCCTACAATGAGCAGTTCTTC
CASSAHSSYNEQFF
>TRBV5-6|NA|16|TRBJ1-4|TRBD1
TGTGCCAGCAGCCGGGCCGGGGGACAGGGAGGGGAAAAACTGTTTTTT
CASSRAGGQGGEKLFF
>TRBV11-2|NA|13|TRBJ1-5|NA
TGTGCCAGCAGCACATATAGCAATCAGCCCCAGCATTTT
CASSTYSNQPQHF
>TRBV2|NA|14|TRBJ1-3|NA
TGTGCCAGCAGTGAACAGGGACTCGGCGACACCATATATTTT
CASSEQGLGDTIYF
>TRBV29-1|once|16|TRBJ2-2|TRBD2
TGCAGCGTTGAAGACCCGGGACTAGGACGCACCGGGGAGCTGTTTTTT
CSVEDPGLGRTGELFF
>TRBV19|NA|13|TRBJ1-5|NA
TGTGCCAGTAGCCCCAGGTTCAATCAGCCCCAGCATTTT
CASSPRFNQPQHF
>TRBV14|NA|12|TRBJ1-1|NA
TGTGCCAGCAGCCAGGGTTGGACTGAAGCTTTCTTT
CASSQGWTEAFF
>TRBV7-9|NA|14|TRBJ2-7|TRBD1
TGTGCCAGCAGCCCCACAGGGGGTTCCTACGAGCAGTACTTC
CASSPTGGSYEQYF
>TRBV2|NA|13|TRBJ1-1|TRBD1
TGTGCCAGCAAGGGACAGATGAACACTGAAGCTTTCTTT
CASKGQMNTEAFF
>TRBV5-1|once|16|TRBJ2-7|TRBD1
TGCGCCAGCAGAATTTCTACAGGGGTCCTATCCTACGAGCAGTACTTC
CASRISTGVLSYEQYF
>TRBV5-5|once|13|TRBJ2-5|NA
TGTGCCAGCAGCTCCGCGTCCCGGGAGACCCAGTACTTC
CASSSASRETQYF
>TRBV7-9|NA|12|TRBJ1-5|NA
TGTGCCAGCAGCTTCAGGGATCAGCCCCAGCATTTT
CASSFRDQPQHF
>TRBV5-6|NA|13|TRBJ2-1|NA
TGTGCCAGCAGCTTGGTGGATCGTAATGAGCAGTTCTTC
CASSLVDRNEQFF
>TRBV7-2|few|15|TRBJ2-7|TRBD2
TGTGCCAGCAGCCTCGCGGCGGGGGGCTCCTACGAGCAGTACTTC
CASSLAAGGSYEQYF
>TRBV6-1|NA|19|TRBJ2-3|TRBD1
TGTGCCAGCAGTGAAAATAGGCGAGTCGTGGGACAGGGAGGAGATACGCAGTATTTT
CASSENRRVVGQGGDTQYF
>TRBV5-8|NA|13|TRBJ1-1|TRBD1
TGTGCCAGCAGCTTCCGACAGGGTGATGAAGCTTTCTTT
CASSFRQGDEAFF
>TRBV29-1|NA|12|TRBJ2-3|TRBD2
TGCAGCGGTACTAGCGGCACAGATACGCAGTATTTT
CSGTSGTDTQYF
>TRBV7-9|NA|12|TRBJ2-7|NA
TGTGCCAGCAGGGGAGACGAAAGCGAGCAGTACTTC
CASRGDESEQYF
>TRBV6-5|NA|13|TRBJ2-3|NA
TGTGCCAGCAGTACCCGGATAATAGATACGCAGTATTTT
CASSTRIIDTQYF
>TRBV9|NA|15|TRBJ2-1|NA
TGTGCCAGCAGCGTAGCGGGCGGGGCGGTCGTTGAGCAGTTCTTC
CASSVAGGAVVEQFF
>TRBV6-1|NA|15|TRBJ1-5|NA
TGTGCCAGCAGTGGAAGGGCAGGATCGGATCAGCCCCAGCATTTT
CASSGRAGSDQPQHF
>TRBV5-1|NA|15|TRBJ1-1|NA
TGCGCCAGCAGCCCGGGAATGGAAAGAGCAACTGAAGCTTTCTTT
CASSPGMERATEAFF
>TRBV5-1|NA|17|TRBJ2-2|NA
TGCGCCAGCAGCCGGGGCCCTGGAGGGGGTAACACCGGGGAGCTGTTTTTT
CASSRGPGGGNTGELFF
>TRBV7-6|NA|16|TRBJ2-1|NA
TGTGCCAGCAGCCCGGTGGGGGGGGCCAACTACAATGAGCAGTTCTTC
CASSPVGGANYNEQFF
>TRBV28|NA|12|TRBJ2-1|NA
TGTGCCAGCTGTTCCCCCGCGAATGAGCAGTTCTTC
CASCSPANEQFF
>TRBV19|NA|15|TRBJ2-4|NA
TGTGCCAGCGGCGTACTCGGGGGAGCCAAAAACATTCAGTACTTC
CASGVLGGAKNIQYF